The T cell receptor beta chain under discussion was sequenced for a study of OX40 agonist ivuxolimab in advanced cancers. For the study at large: At 82.7% male, the cohort had a mean age of about 60 years, ranging from roughly 20 to 90. Points from the study as a whole: Still undetermined is the antigen specificity of the expanded peripheral T cells.

As to this clone: The antigen remains undetermined.

The table came from immunoSEQ multiplex PCR; TCRdb's copy has only in-frame clones and leaves some out. The sample holds roughly 60,000 clones, more than 80% seen once. Per the germline V gene, CDR1 is MNHNS and CDR2 is SASEGT. The CDR3 is made up of 14 amino acids. V was trimmed by 6 bases and J by 5 bases, leaving 13 bases between them. Material: CD4+ or CD8+ T cells sorted from blood, obtained in a trial of the OX40 agonist ivuxolimab. This chain connects TRBV6-1 to TRBJ2-2; D not certain. This TCR was sampled from an adult with an advanced solid tumor such as melanoma, head and neck, liver or kidney cancer. The CDR3 bases are TGTGCCAGCAGGATGGGGTTAGGAACCGGGGAGCTGTTTTTT. Amino acids: CASRMGLGTGELFF.